This is a list of T cell receptor beta chains from one sample in a study of blood T cell repertoires in COVID-19. Here immunoSEQ multiplex PCR was the method, and the copy in TCRdb shows in-frame clones only, minus some. This sample has around 60,000 clones, with roughly 79% found just once. The specimen sequenced was peripheral blood. These receptors were collected from a human donor in a cohort sampled during active COVID-19. Both conserved end residues are part of each CDR3. D genes are given only for firm matches. Only some rows state a clone size, as once, few, many or a class for expanded clones.

clone_size	d_call	v_call	j_call	cdr3_aa	cdr3_nt
.	TRBD2	TRBV7-6	TRBJ2-1	CASRGTSGVYNEQFF	TGTGCCAGCAGGGGGACTAGCGGGGTGTACAATGAGCAGTTCTTC
.	TRBD1	TRBV28	TRBJ1-1	CASSSDRGRGNTEAFF	TGTGCCAGCAGTTCCGACAGGGGGCGAGGGAACACTGAAGCTTTCTTT
.	.	TRBV6-2/TRBV6-3	TRBJ2-1	CASSPRGSRSYNEQFF	TGTGCCAGCAGTCCCCGGGGTAGCCGCTCCTACAATGAGCAGTTCTTC
.	.	TRBV2	TRBJ1-1	CASSTGNTEAFF	TGTGCCAGCAGTACAGGGAACACTGAAGCTTTCTTT
.	TRBD2	TRBV10-3	TRBJ2-7	CAISEAGGSEQYF	TGTGCCATCAGTGAGGCGGGGGGGTCCGAGCAGTACTTC
.	.	TRBV4-3	TRBJ1-2	CASSQSPVLGGNYGYTF	TGCGCCAGCAGCCAAAGCCCCGTATTGGGGGGGAACTATGGCTACACCTTC
.	.	TRBV30	TRBJ1-2	CAWSVSHREDYGYTF	TGTGCCTGGAGTGTATCACACAGGGAAGACTATGGCTACACCTTC
.	TRBD2	TRBV5-1	TRBJ2-1	CASSQRLASYNEQFF	TGCGCCAGCAGCCAAAGACTAGCCTCCTACAATGAGCAGTTCTTC
.	TRBD2	TRBV3-1/TRBV3-2	TRBJ2-2	CASSQGAGGPGELFF	TGTGCCAGCAGCCAAGGAGCGGGAGGACCGGGGGAGCTGTTTTTT
.	.	TRBV5-6	TRBJ2-6	CASSPDGGLGANVLTF	TGTGCCAGCAGCCCGGACGGGGGGCTTGGGGCCAACGTCCTGACTTTC
few	TRBD2	TRBV19	TRBJ2-5	CASSLGLAGVGETQYF	TGTGCCAGTAGTTTGGGACTAGCGGGAGTCGGCGAGACCCAGTACTTC
.	.	TRBV4-1	TRBJ1-5	CASSQEGPKGQPQHF	TGCGCCAGCAGCCAAGAAGGGCCCAAGGGGCAGCCCCAGCATTTT
many	.	TRBV6-5	TRBJ2-7	CASRIGQPGEQYF	TGTGCCAGCAGAATAGGACAACCTGGGGAGCAGTACTTC
.	.	TRBV27	TRBJ2-7	CASSFRDTSWREQYF	TGTGCCAGCAGTTTCCGGGACACGTCCTGGCGGGAGCAGTACTTC
once	TRBD2	TRBV29-1	TRBJ2-7	CSVELAGNEQYF	TGCAGCGTTGAACTAGCGGGCAACGAGCAGTACTTC
.	.	TRBV6-5	TRBJ2-2	CASSPFGRGELFF	TGTGCCAGCAGTCCATTTGGGAGAGGGGAGCTGTTTTTT
medium-sized	TRBD1	TRBV5-1	TRBJ1-3	CASSAWTGVGNTIYF	TGCGCCAGCAGCGCATGGACAGGGGTAGGAAACACCATATATTTT
few	TRBD1	TRBV28	TRBJ1-5	CASSFSQGANQPQHF	TGTGCCAGCAGTTTCTCACAGGGGGCGAATCAGCCCCAGCATTTT
.	.	TRBV10-1	TRBJ1-5	CASRQGRSPDQPQHF	TGCGCCAGCAGACAGGGTAGATCTCCCGATCAGCCCCAGCATTTT
.	.	TRBV5-1	TRBJ2-5	CASSLQGGETQYF	TGCGCCAGCAGCTTACAGGGCGGGGAGACCCAGTACTTC
.	.	TRBV4-1	TRBJ1-1	CASSQELGGMNTEAFF	TGCGCCAGCAGCCAAGAGTTAGGGGGAATGAACACTGAAGCTTTCTTT
.	TRBD1	TRBV5-1	TRBJ1-1	CASSLTGDRGNTEAFF	TGCGCCAGCAGCTTGACGGGGGACAGGGGTAACACTGAAGCTTTCTTT
.	.	TRBV7-9	TRBJ1-2	CASSFGQQNGYTF	TGTGCCAGCAGCTTCGGTCAACAGAATGGCTACACCTTC
.	TRBD2	TRBV2	TRBJ2-5	CASLGLVKGETQYF	TGTGCCAGCTTAGGACTAGTCAAAGGGGAGACCCAGTACTTC
.	.	TRBV5-1	TRBJ2-1	CASSLNGSPYNEQFF	TGCGCCAGCAGCTTGAACGGGAGTCCCTACAATGAGCAGTTCTTC
.	TRBD2	TRBV6-5	TRBJ2-1	CASSEGLGPREQFF	TGTGCCAGCAGCGAGGGACTAGGCCCCCGGGAGCAGTTCTTC
.	.	TRBV15	TRBJ2-7	CATSSDPTMGLEQYF	TGTGCCACCAGCAGTGACCCCACCATGGGGCTAGAGCAGTACTTC
few	.	TRBV10-1	TRBJ2-3	CASSEPSTGVVTDTQYF	TGCGCCAGCAGTGAGCCGTCGACGGGGGTAGTCACAGATACGCAGTATTTT
.	.	TRBV10-3	TRBJ2-2	CATERRLTNTGELFF	TGTGCCACCGAACGCAGACTTACCAACACCGGGGAGCTGTTTTTT
.	TRBD1	TRBV28	TRBJ1-4	CASSLTGASQGSLLFF	TGTGCCAGCAGTTTAACAGGGGCGTCTCAGGGGAGTTTACTGTTTTTT
.	.	TRBV7-9	TRBJ1-3	CASSSTAEGGNTIYF	TGTGCCAGCAGCTCGACAGCCGAAGGGGGAAACACCATATATTTT
few	TRBD1	TRBV27	TRBJ1-6	CASSLDRGNSPLHF	TGTGCCAGCAGCTTGGACAGGGGTAATTCACCCCTCCACTTT
.	.	TRBV6-5	TRBJ2-7	CASTQGSSYEQYF	TGTGCCAGCACTCAGGGGAGCTCCTACGAGCAGTACTTC
.	TRBD2	TRBV24-1	TRBJ2-5	CATSAAGGNQETQYF	TGTGCCACGAGTGCGGCGGGGGGAAACCAAGAGACCCAGTACTTC
.	.	TRBV12-3/TRBV12-4	TRBJ2-7	CASGGSYEQYF	TGTGCCAGCGGGGGGTCCTACGAGCAGTACTTC
.	TRBD1	TRBV4-3	TRBJ1-2	CASSQDFRGPRGYTF	TGCGCCAGCAGCCAAGATTTCAGGGGGCCAAGGGGCTACACCTTC
.	TRBD2	TRBV18	TRBJ2-5	CATSSGRRETQYF	TGTGCCACCTCTAGCGGGAGACGCGAGACCCAGTACTTC
.	.	TRBV4-2	TRBJ1-2	CASGAPYGGYTF	TGTGCCAGCGGGGCCCCCTATGGTGGCTACACCTTC
.	.	TRBV6-5	TRBJ1-1	CASRFPGRGTEAFF	TGTGCCAGCAGATTTCCTGGCAGGGGCACTGAAGCTTTCTTT
.	TRBD2	TRBV5-1	TRBJ2-1	CASSSTTPVWTLTSGYNEQFF	TGCGCCAGCAGCTCGACGACCCCGGTTTGGACCCTGACTAGCGGGTACAATGAGCAGTTCTTC
once	.	TRBV11-2	TRBJ2-4	CASSSHGGAKNIQYF	TGTGCCAGCAGCTCCCACGGGGGAGCCAAAAACATTCAGTACTTC
.	TRBD2	TRBV27	TRBJ2-1	CASSLGLADYNEQFF	TGTGCCAGCAGCCTGGGGCTAGCGGACTACAATGAGCAGTTCTTC
.	TRBD1	TRBV12-5	TRBJ2-7	CASGSGTGGYEQYF	TGTGCTAGTGGTTCCGGGACAGGGGGCTACGAGCAGTACTTC
.	TRBD2	TRBV7-9	TRBJ2-3	CASSLGNGGRSTDTQYF	TGTGCCAGCAGCCTCGGTAACGGCGGGAGAAGCACAGATACGCAGTATTTT
.	.	TRBV14	TRBJ2-3	CASSQVGAITQYF	TGTGCCAGCAGCCAAGTGGGGGCAATCACGCAGTATTTT
.	.	TRBV11-2	TRBJ2-5	CASSPGRQQILQETQYF	TGTGCCAGCAGCCCGGGGAGGCAGCAAATACTTCAAGAGACCCAGTACTTC
.	TRBD2	TRBV27	TRBJ2-7	CASSFRGGELYEQYF	TGTGCCAGCAGTTTCCGGGGGGGGGAACTCTACGAGCAGTACTTC
.	TRBD2	TRBV9	TRBJ2-7	CASSLTSGGYEQYF	TGTGCCAGCAGCCTAACTAGCGGGGGTTACGAGCAGTACTTC
.	TRBD2	TRBV19	TRBJ2-7	CASSRYPWTSGGPSGEQYF	TGTGCCAGTAGTAGATACCCGTGGACTAGCGGGGGTCCATCCGGAGAGCAGTACTTC
few	.	TRBV5-5	TRBJ1-6	CASSLGPGGNSPLHF	TGTGCCAGCAGCTTGGGGCCGGGTGGGAATTCACCCCTCCACTTT
.	TRBD1	TRBV6-6	TRBJ2-3	CASTRDRGTDTQYF	TGTGCCAGCACCCGGGACAGGGGCACAGATACGCAGTATTTT
.	.	TRBV3-1/TRBV3-2	TRBJ1-3	CASSQDFAGGNTIYF	TGTGCCAGCAGCCAAGATTTTGCGGGTGGAAACACCATATATTTT